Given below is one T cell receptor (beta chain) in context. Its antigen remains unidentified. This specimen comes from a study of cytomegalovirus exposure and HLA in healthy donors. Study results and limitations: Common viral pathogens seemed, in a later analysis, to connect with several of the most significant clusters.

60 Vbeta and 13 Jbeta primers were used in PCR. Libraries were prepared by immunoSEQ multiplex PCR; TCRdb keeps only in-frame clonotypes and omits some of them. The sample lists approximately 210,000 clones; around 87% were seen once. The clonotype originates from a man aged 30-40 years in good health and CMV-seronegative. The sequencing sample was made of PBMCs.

The CDR3 reads CASSTGQGRAEAFF. CDR3 nucleotide sequence: TGCGCCAGCAGCACAGGACAGGGAAGGGCTGAAGCTTTCTTT. This sequence joins TRBV5-1 and TRBJ1-1, with 8 bases lining up with TRBD1. Germline V gene lookup returns CDR1 SGHRS and CDR2 YFSETQ. The CDR3 has 14 residues. After removal of 4 bases from V and 6 bases from J, the junction contained 8 bases not matched to a gene.